Below are 29 T cell receptor beta chains sequenced from a single sample in a study of blood T cell repertoires in COVID-19. The assay was immunoSEQ multiplex PCR, and TCRdb's table has in-frame clones only and misses some. This sample has about 220,000 clones, with around 88% found just once. Sequencing used PBMCs or T cells enriched from blood (not recorded which). These receptors came from a woman between 45 and 60 years old with acute COVID-19.

The chain combines TRBV27 with TRBJ2-7; possibly TRBD1 for D (6 bases). Germline values: CDR1 MNHEY, CDR2 SMNVEV (reference sequence). V dropped 3 bases and J dropped 0 bases, with 9 bases sitting between them. CDR3 length: 14 residues. CDR3 nucleotides: TGTGCCAGCAGTTTCGCAGGGGCCTCCTACGAGCAGTACTTC. This gives the protein CASSFAGASYEQYF.

The V gene is TRBV5-1, the J gene TRBJ1-1; D gene uncertain. The germline gives CDR1 SGHRS, CDR2 YFSETQ. This CDR3 contains 13 residues. V was cut by 5 bases and J by 1 base, with 9 bases left in between. The CDR3 DNA follows: TGCGCCAGCAGTCGTGAGGGGAACACTGAAGCTTTCTTT. Its protein product is CASSREGNTEAFF.

The chain uses TRBV28 and TRBJ2-7, with TRBD2 matching over 13 bases. The CDR3 is 17 residues long. Germline values: CDR1 MDHEN, CDR2 SYDVKM. V was pared by 4 bases and J by 7 bases, with 13 bases of the junction left unmatched. The CDR3 sequence: CASSSLAGGPSYKEQYF. For the CDR3, the DNA is TGTGCCAGCAGTTCACTAGCGGGAGGGCCGAGTTATAAGGAGCAGTACTTC. The full variable domain, rest sourced from reference TRBV28 and TRBJ2-7, is DVKVTQSSRYLVKRTGEKVFLECVQDMDHENMFWYRQDPGLGLRLIYFSYDVKMKEKGDIPEGYSVSREKKERFSLILESASTNQTSMYLCASSSLAGGPSYKEQYFGPGTRLTVT.

This chain links TRBV28 with TRBJ1-1; D is unresolved. The CDR3 has 13 amino acids. V gave up 6 bases and J gave up 0 bases, with 8 bases separating them. CDR1 is MDHEN, CDR2 SYDVKM, per germline. CDR3 amino acids: CASSGLMNTEAFF. Written as DNA, the CDR3 is TGTGCCAGCAGCGGACTCATGAACACTGAAGCTTTCTTT.

The chain employs TRBV28 and TRBJ1-4, with TRBD1 matching 9 bases. The germline V gene has CDR1 MDHEN and CDR2 SYDVKM. This CDR3 is built from 15 residues. Unmatched junction bases numbered 9, after V lost 5 bases and J lost 8 bases. CDR3 in amino acids: CASSPPGQGNEKLFF. The CDR3 coding sequence is TGTGCCAGCAGTCCTCCGGGACAGGGTAACGAAAAACTGTTTTTT.

The V gene is TRBV11-2, the J gene TRBJ1-5; TRBD1 agrees at 11 bases. CDR3 length equals 17 residues. Germline-derived CDR1 and CDR2 are SGHAT and FQNNGV. With V trimmed by 1 base and J by 6 bases, 8 bases remained unmatched. This chain's CDR3 is CASSLGTDRGLGQPQHF. CDR3 DNA sequence: TGTGCCAGCAGCTTAGGGACGGACAGGGGGCTTGGTCAGCCCCAGCATTTT.

The gene calls are TRBV3-1 (or the pseudogene TRBV3-2) and TRBJ2-7; the D gene is possibly TRBD2 (6 bases). CDR3 size: 13 residues. Germline CDR1 reads LGHDT; CDR2 reads YNNKEL (reference sequence). Trimming pared 4 bases from V and 2 bases from J, leaving 9 bases between. CDR3 DNA: TGTGCCAGCAGCCCCGGACTACCCTACGAGCAGTACTTC. Translation gives CASSPGLPYEQYF.

The chain recombines TRBV5-1 with TRBJ1-1, with D tentatively TRBD1 (5 bases). In germline, CDR1 is SGHRS, CDR2 YFSETQ. Deletions cut 3 bases from V and 0 bases from J, with 9 bases between. This CDR3 comprises 14 residues. CDR3 loop: CASSWGGLNTEAFF. The DNA for the CDR3 is TGCGCCAGCAGCTGGGGGGGACTGAACACTGAAGCTTTCTTT.

This chain joins TRBV7-8 and TRBJ2-5, with D possibly TRBD1 on 6 matching bases. Looked up from germline, CDR1 is SGHVS and CDR2 is FQNEAQ. The ends were cut back, 5 bases at V and 8 bases at J, with 15 bases in the middle. This CDR3 spans 13 amino acids. The CDR3 reads CASSRDKGETQYF. In nucleotides, the CDR3 is TGTGCCAGCAGCCGGGACAAGGGGGAAACCCAGTACTTC.

CDR3 bases: TGTGCCAGCAGCTCCATCCCCGCGGGGAGGGGGGAGCAGTACTTC. Its translation: CASSSIPAGRGEQYF. The chain carries TRBV7-9 and TRBJ2-7; D might be TRBD2 (7 bases). The CDR3 extends over 15 amino acids. From germline, CDR1 is SEHNR and CDR2 FQNEAQ (reference sequence). Trimming cost V 4 bases and J 7 bases, with 20 bases left between them.

V usage is TRBV6-5 and J usage is TRBJ2-1; 7 nucleotides agree with TRBD1. From germline, CDR1 is MNHEY and CDR2 SVGAGI. The CDR3 spans 15 residues. V shed 3 bases and J 7 bases; nucleotides not matched to a gene: 9. The CDR3 coding sequence is TGTGCCAGCAGTTATGAGGGGGCAGAGGGGAATGAGCAGTTCTTC. Translation: CASSYEGAEGNEQFF.

This clone was observed a handful of times. The V call is TRBV2, the J call TRBJ2-1; TRBD1 matches at 10 bases. The V gene's germline CDR1 is SNHLY and CDR2 FYNNEI. Trimming removed 6 bases from V and 9 bases from J; junction bases left unmatched: 17. This CDR3 spans 17 amino acids. This CDR3 reads CASSVSPPGQGTGEQFF. CDR3 in DNA: TGTGCCAGCAGCGTATCTCCTCCGGGACAGGGGACAGGTGAGCAGTTCTTC.

The gene calls are TRBV9 and TRBJ2-7; D gene ambiguous. The CDR3 totals 14 residues. CDR1 is SGDLS and CDR2 is YYNGEE in the germline V gene. V dropped 3 bases and J dropped 0 bases, with 10 bases sitting between them. This CDR3 is CASSEQPSSYEQYF. The CDR3 coding sequence is TGTGCCAGCAGCGAGCAACCGAGCTCCTACGAGCAGTACTTC. Variable domain in full (rest from reference TRBV9 and TRBJ2-7): DSGVTQTPKHLITATGQRVTLRCSPRSGDLSVYWYQQSLDQGLQFLIQYYNGEERAKGNILERFSAQQFPDLHSELNLSSLELGDSALYFCASSEQPSSYEQYFGPGTRLTVT.

The rearrangement uses TRBV29-1 and TRBJ2-3, with unresolved D. The CDR3 is made up of 14 amino acids. The germline V and J ends were trimmed by 0 bases and 4 bases, with 11 bases remaining between them. Germline CDR1 SQVTM, CDR2 ANQGSEA. The CDR3: CSVEDYRVPDTQYF. CDR3 nucleotide sequence: TGCAGCGTTGAAGATTACCGGGTCCCAGATACGCAGTATTTT.

The CDR3 loop is CSANRVYEQYF. CDR3 nucleotides: TGCAGTGCAAACCGGGTCTACGAGCAGTACTTC. The chain has TRBV20-1 and TRBJ2-7; D is uncertain. Deletions cut 6 bases from V and 3 bases from J, with 9 bases between. Germline V gene lookup returns CDR1 DFQATT and CDR2 SNEGSKA (reference sequence). This CDR3 region has 11 residues.

This rearrangement joins TRBV4-1 to TRBJ1-3, with D hard to call. V was clipped by 1 base and J by 6 bases, with 7 bases between them. The CDR3 sequence is 13 residues long. CDR1 MGHRA and CDR2 YSYEKL come from the germline V gene. DNA for the CDR3: TGCGCCAGCAGCCAAGGGTTGGCAAACACCATATATTTT. It codes for CASSQGLANTIYF.

The chain has TRBV7-3 and TRBJ2-1, with 9 nucleotides matching TRBD2. V lost 2 bases to trimming and J lost 4 bases; unmatched junction nucleotides: 3. Germline CDR1 SGHTA, CDR2 FQGTGA. CDR3 size: 15 residues. CDR3 sequence reads: CASSLSSGVYNEQFF. The DNA for the CDR3 is TGTGCCAGCAGCTTATCTAGCGGGGTGTACAATGAGCAGTTCTTC.

The rearrangement links TRBV11-1 to TRBJ2-1; 9 bases agree with TRBD1. CDR1 and CDR2 (germline): SGHAT, FQDESV (reference sequence). V was clipped by 2 bases and J by 3 bases; unmatched bases: 5. The CDR3 is 16 amino acids. This CDR3 is CASSLNRGQGYNEQFF. The CDR3 nucleotides read TGTGCCAGCAGCTTAAATCGGGGACAGGGCTACAATGAGCAGTTCTTC.

The chain recombines TRBV7-9 with TRBJ2-1; 8 bases match TRBD2. Trimming removed 6 bases from V and 2 bases from J; junction bases left unmatched: 9. The germline CDR1 and CDR2 sequences are SEHNR and FQNEAQ (reference sequence). The CDR3 runs to 16 residues. For the CDR3, the DNA is TGTGCCAGCAGACTACCGGGACTAGAGCCCTACAATGAGCAGTTCTTC. Its protein product is CASRLPGLEPYNEQFF. Supplemented by reference TRBV7-9 and TRBJ2-1, the full variable domain reads DTGVSQNPRHKITKRGQNVTFRCDPISEHNRLYWYRQTLGQGPEFLTYFQNEAQLEKSRLLSDRFSAERPKGSFSTLEIQRTEQGDSAMYLCASRLPGLEPYNEQFFGPGTRLTVL.

The CDR3 protein is CAGTGVSYEQYF. The CDR3 coding sequence is TGTGCCGGAACAGGAGTCTCCTACGAGCAGTACTTC. The chain recombines TRBV30 with TRBJ2-7; possibly TRBD1 for D (5 bases). Germline-derived CDR1 and CDR2 are GTSNPN and SVGIG (reference sequence). Trimming shortened V by 8 bases and J by 0 bases, and 11 bases separated the two germline ends. The CDR3 is 12 residues long.

This chain joins TRBV4-1 and TRBJ2-1; TRBD2 is a possible D gene (6 bases). V lost 3 bases and J 4 bases, leaving 22 bases between the germline ends. The CDR3 is 18 residues long. Germline V gene sequence: CDR1 MGHRA, CDR2 YSYEKL. CDR3 amino acids: CASSQGWGRSWIYNEQFF. CDR3 in DNA: TGCGCCAGCAGCCAGGGGTGGGGGAGGAGTTGGATATACAATGAGCAGTTCTTC.

The chain couples TRBV3-1 (or the pseudogene TRBV3-2) to TRBJ2-7; D remains ambiguous. CDR3 length: 14 residues. V was cut by 7 bases and J by 6 bases, with 19 bases left in between. Germline lookup yields CDR1 LGHDT and CDR2 YNNKEL (reference sequence). CDR3 residues: CASTLRSNGGEQYF. The CDR3 coding sequence is TGTGCCAGCACCCTCCGCTCCAACGGTGGCGAGCAGTACTTC.

The chain carries TRBV9 and TRBJ1-2, with no clear D. The CDR3 spans 14 residues. Germline lookup yields CDR1 SGDLS and CDR2 YYNGEE. Deletions cut 4 bases from V and 4 bases from J, with 14 bases between. Here the CDR3 DNA reads TGTGCCAGCAGCCCCGAGGGTCGGGGCTATGGCTACACCTTC. It codes for CASSPEGRGYGYTF.

The rearrangement uses TRBV30 and TRBJ1-4; TRBD1 agrees at 7 bases. The CDR3 contains 15 residues. The germline gives CDR1 GTSNPN, CDR2 SVGIG (reference sequence). Trimming took 1 base from V and 0 from J; bases not matched to a gene: 2. Written as DNA, the CDR3 is TGTGCCTGGAGTGGGGACAGTGCAACTAATGAAAAACTGTTTTTT. The encoded protein is CAWSGDSATNEKLFF. Looking up the rest from reference TRBV30 and TRBJ1-4 gives the full variable domain: SQTIHQWPATLVQPVGSPLSLECTVEGTSNPNLYWYRQAAGRGLQLLFYSVGIGQISSEVPQNLSASRPQDRQFILSSKKLLLSDSGFYLCAWSGDSATNEKLFFGSGTQLSVL.

This sequence joins TRBV2 and TRBJ1-1; 10 nucleotides align to TRBD1. CDR3 length: 14 amino acids. V gave up 7 bases and J gave up 5 bases; unmatched junction bases: 7. The germline V gene has CDR1 SNHLY and CDR2 FYNNEI. In DNA, the CDR3 is TGTGCCAGCACGCAAGGACAGGGGGTTACTGAAGCTTTCTTT. It translates to CASTQGQGVTEAFF.

This clone came up once. The J gene is TRBJ2-1, the V gene TRBV29-1, with 9 bases matching TRBD1. The CDR3 has 13 residues. Germline loops: CDR1 SQVTM, CDR2 ANQGSEA. J was trimmed by 5 bases and V by 7 bases; bases with no gene match: 6. The CDR3 bases are TGCAGCGGGGGGGGACAGGGCCACAATGAGCAGTTCTTC. This translates into CSGGGQGHNEQFF.

The chain combines TRBV6-5 with TRBJ1-3; TRBD1 agrees at 8 bases. From germline, CDR1 is MNHEY and CDR2 SVGAGI. The CDR3 consists of 15 residues. The trim removed 0 bases at V and 9 bases at J, leaving 7 bases unmatched. The CDR3 sequence is CASSYSTGVRGTIYF. CDR3 sequence (DNA): TGTGCCAGCAGTTACTCGACAGGGGTTCGGGGCACCATATATTTT.

The rearrangement joins TRBV7-2 to TRBJ2-7; possibly TRBD2 for D (5 bases). This CDR3 is 14 amino acids long. Germline assignment: CDR1 SGHTA and CDR2 FQGNSA. V lost 4 bases and J lost 2, with 12 bases in between. In nucleotides, the CDR3 is TGTGCCAGCAGCTCGAGAAGCGGACCCTACGAGCAGTACTTC. Protein: CASSSRSGPYEQYF.

The rearrangement links TRBV12-3 or TRBV12-4 to TRBJ2-3; D remains unclear. The ends were cut back, 6 bases at V and 4 bases at J, with 5 bases in the middle. The CDR3 contains 11 residues. CDR3 nucleotides: TGTGCCAGCAGCTACTCAGATACGCAGTATTTT. The encoded protein is CASSYSDTQYF.